A selection of T cell receptor beta chains follows, all from one sample in a study of CD8 T cells in ankylosing spondylitis. TCRdb re-derived calls from the 5' RACE reads in MiXCR, one entry per CDR3 protein. The repertoire holds around 33,000 distinct CDR3 sequences, roughly 7.2% seen once, with about 10% in the top ten. Sample: blood, either unsorted or a sorted T cell fraction (not recorded which). Receptor source: a male donor with ankylosing spondylitis or in good health (not recorded which). The CDR3 runs from the conserved cysteine through the conserved F or W. Fields, in order: J gene, clone size, V gene, D gene, CDR3 protein, CDR3 DNA. D genes are given only for firm matches. Expanded clones get a size class; other rows say once, few or many, or leave the size out.

>TRBJ2-7|many|TRBV5-1|NA
CASSLQGEQYF
TGCGCCAGCAGCTTGCAGGGGGAGCAGTACTTC
>TRBJ2-1|many|TRBV5-5|TRBD2
CASSPRSSGLTYNEQFF
TGTGCCAGCAGCCCTCGGAGTAGCGGGCTTACCTACAATGAGCAGTTCTTC
>TRBJ2-5|many|TRBV5-1|TRBD2
CASSLEGAGAYETQYF
TGCGCCAGCAGCTTGGAAGGAGCGGGAGCTTACGAGACCCAGTACTTC
>TRBJ1-1|many|TRBV14|NA
CASSQGSSTEAFF
TGTGCCAGCAGCCAAGGGTCTTCTACTGAAGCTTTCTTT
>TRBJ2-7|many|TRBV3-1|TRBD2
CASSQDWLAGAPLGQYF
TGTGCCAGCAGCCAAGATTGGCTAGCGGGAGCCCCTCTGGGGCAGTACTTC
>TRBJ2-1|many|TRBV20-1|NA
CSARDGGGLGNEQFF
TGCAGTGCTAGAGATGGGGGGGGCCTAGGGAATGAGCAGTTCTTC
>TRBJ1-1|many|TRBV12-3/TRBV12-4|NA
CASSNRAEAFF
TGTGCCAGCAGCAACAGGGCTGAAGCTTTCTTT
>TRBJ2-7|many|TRBV28|TRBD1
CAVLGRDRGSYEQYF
TGTGCCGTACTGGGGAGGGACAGGGGCTCCTACGAGCAGTACTTC
>TRBJ1-1|medium-sized|TRBV6-1|NA
CATQGWDTEAFF
TGTGCCACACAGGGTTGGGACACTGAAGCTTTCTTT
>TRBJ1-6|many|TRBV27|TRBD1
CASSAWDRDNSPLHF
TGTGCCAGCAGTGCCTGGGACAGGGATAATTCACCCCTCCACTTT
>TRBJ1-1|many|TRBV5-1|NA
CASRRRENTEAFF
TGCGCCAGCAGGCGCCGGGAGAACACTGAAGCTTTCTTT
>TRBJ2-2|many|TRBV29-1|NA
CSVSFGSGGELFF
TGCAGCGTTTCCTTTGGCTCAGGCGGGGAGCTGTTTTTT
>TRBJ2-7|many|TRBV5-1|TRBD2
CASSSGLAVSYEQYF
TGCGCCAGCAGCTCCGGACTAGCGGTTTCCTACGAGCAGTACTTC
>TRBJ2-5|many|TRBV7-3|TRBD1
CASSRRGIDREETQYF
TGTGCCAGCAGCCGTCGTGGAATAGACAGGGAGGAGACCCAGTACTTC
>TRBJ1-5|many|TRBV3-1|NA
CASSQGGGGQPQHF
TGTGCCAGCAGCCAAGGTGGGGGAGGTCAGCCCCAGCATTTT
>TRBJ2-1|many|TRBV4-2|NA
CASSQDRVPYNEQFF
TGTGCCAGCAGCCAAGATAGGGTACCCTACAATGAGCAGTTCTTC
>TRBJ1-4|NA|TRBV2|TRBD1
CASKRGLGEKLFF
TGTGCCAGCAAAAGGGGGCTGGGTGAAAAACTGTTTTTT
>TRBJ1-2|many|TRBV28|NA
CASSLLGGYTF
TGTGCCAGCAGTTTGCTCGGGGGCTACACCTTC
>TRBJ2-3|medium-sized|TRBV5-1|TRBD2
CASSLGVSSGSRDTQYF
TGCGCCAGCAGCTTGGGGGTCTCGAGCGGGAGTCGGGATACGCAGTATTTT
>TRBJ1-1|NA|TRBV11-2|NA
CASSGQTRSRGAFF
TGTGCCAGCAGCGGCCAGACAAGGAGCCGAGGTGCTTTCTTT
>TRBJ2-5|many|TRBV9|TRBD2
CASSLFGLAGESETQYF
TGTGCCAGCAGCCTATTCGGACTAGCGGGAGAGTCGGAGACCCAGTACTTC
>TRBJ1-5|NA|TRBV7-9|NA
CASSSGGAVGNQPQHF
TGTGCCAGCAGCTCCGGGGGGGCGGTGGGCAATCAGCCCCAGCATTTT
>TRBJ2-5|many|TRBV6-2/TRBV6-3|TRBD1
CASGGQADFETQYF
TGTGCCAGCGGAGGACAGGCAGACTTTGAGACCCAGTACTTC
>TRBJ2-3|NA|TRBV20-1|NA
CSARRATQYF
TGCAGTGCGAGACGGGCTACGCAGTATTTT
>TRBJ2-1|many|TRBV7-8|NA
CASSLPGVYNEQFF
TGTGCCAGCAGCTTACCAGGGGTATACAATGAGCAGTTCTTC
>TRBJ2-7|many|TRBV29-1|NA
CSVRDPRRNEQYF
TGCAGCGTACGGGATCCCCGGCGGAACGAGCAGTACTTC
>TRBJ1-3|many|TRBV4-1|TRBD1
CASSQVDREYTIYF
TGCGCCAGCAGCCAAGTCGACAGGGAGTACACCATATATTTT
>TRBJ2-5|many|TRBV2|NA
CASRPGHTGETQYF
TGTGCCAGCAGACCGGGACACACCGGGGAGACCCAGTACTTC
>TRBJ1-5|many|TRBV12-3/TRBV12-4|TRBD1
CASSSNLGQGNQPQHF
TGTGCCAGCAGTTCGAATTTAGGACAGGGGAATCAGCCCCAGCATTTT
>TRBJ1-2|few|TRBV19|TRBD1
CASRTGTEKNYGYTF
TGTGCCAGTAGGACAGGGACGGAGAAAAACTATGGCTACACCTTC
>TRBJ1-4|medium-sized|TRBV27|TRBD1
CASSFGQANEKLFF
TGTGCCAGCAGTTTTGGACAGGCGAATGAAAAACTGTTTTTT
>TRBJ2-3|many|TRBV7-8|TRBD2
CASSLPGGRTDTQYF
TGTGCCAGCAGCTTACCGGGCGGGAGAACAGATACGCAGTATTTT
>TRBJ2-3|many|TRBV3-1|NA
CASSLTGTTADTQYF
TGTGCCAGCAGCCTCACCGGGACCACGGCTGATACGCAGTATTTT
>TRBJ1-1|many|TRBV20-1|NA
CSAIAGADAEAFF
TGCAGTGCCATAGCAGGGGCCGACGCTGAAGCTTTCTTT
>TRBJ1-3|many|TRBV20-1|NA
CSAREGGGPGNTIYF
TGCAGTGCTAGAGAGGGTGGGGGACCTGGAAACACCATATATTTT
>TRBJ2-7|many|TRBV20-1|NA
CSARDPAVNEQYF
TGCAGTGCTAGAGACCCAGCGGTGAACGAGCAGTACTTC
>TRBJ1-5|many|TRBV6-1|NA
CASTLSGGGNQPQHF
TGTGCCAGCACTCTGTCCGGGGGAGGCAATCAGCCCCAGCATTTT
>TRBJ2-1|many|TRBV28|NA
CASSDSSYNEQFF
TGTGCCAGCAGTGATAGCTCCTACAATGAGCAGTTCTTC
>TRBJ2-2|NA|TRBV10-3|TRBD2
CAISLGGPGTGELFF
TGTGCCATCAGCTTGGGAGGGCCGGGTACCGGGGAGCTGTTTTTT
>TRBJ2-4|many|TRBV12-3/TRBV12-4|NA
CASKRGVANIQYF
TGTGCCAGCAAAAGGGGCGTAGCAAACATTCAGTACTTC
>TRBJ2-2|NA|TRBV19|TRBD2
CASSRSGLAVTNTGELFF
TGTGCCAGTAGTAGATCGGGACTAGCGGTAACGAACACCGGGGAGCTGTTTTTT
>TRBJ2-1|many|TRBV19|NA
CASQGWSTVDEQFF
TGTGCCAGTCAAGGGTGGTCGACGGTGGATGAGCAGTTCTTC
>TRBJ2-5|many|TRBV11-2|TRBD2
CASSKTSGKGVETQYF
TGTGCCAGCAGCAAGACTAGCGGGAAAGGCGTGGAGACCCAGTACTTC
>TRBJ2-7|many|TRBV27|TRBD1
CASSHRGEIYEQYF
TGTGCCAGCAGTCACAGGGGTGAGATCTACGAGCAGTACTTC
>TRBJ2-7|medium-sized|TRBV20-1|TRBD2
CSARTSGNSYEQYF
TGCAGTGCTCGGACTAGCGGGAACTCCTACGAGCAGTACTTC
>TRBJ1-2|many|TRBV7-9|TRBD1
CASSLVGQTNVYGYTF
TGTGCCAGCAGCTTAGTGGGACAGACGAACGTCTATGGCTACACCTTC